This TCR beta chain was profiled in a study of T cells after somatic rescue of genetic block. Repertoires were generated with immunoSEQ multiplex PCR, while TCRdb's copy carries only in-frame clones and drops some. This table has over 95,000 clones, about 89% appearing once. The CDR3 consists of 13 residues. Germline CDR1 MNHEY, CDR2 SMNVEV (reference sequence). V was shortened by 2 bases and J by 5 bases, with 9 bases between the two germline ends. The chain links TRBV27 to TRBJ1-1; unclear D gene. The receptor was isolated from a woman between 18 and 29 years old. Sequencing was done on a sample of peripheral blood mononuclear cells (PBMCs). The CDR3 is CASSLIRGTEAFF. The CDR3 region has the DNA TGTGCCAGCAGTTTAATCCGGGGAACTGAAGCTTTCTTT.